The source of this T cell receptor (beta chain) is a study of T cell responses to AZD1222 COVID-19 vaccine. Study-wide results and caveats: Spike-specific TCRs gained breadth and depth after people received two AZD1222 doses. Samples come after the peak T cell response, not at day 14.

The repertoire was sequenced with immunoSEQ multiplex PCR; TCRdb's copy has only in-frame clones and lacks some. The table has around 100,000 clones, less than 90% seen once. A note on this clone: Its antigen is not known.

The receptor was derived from an adult in good health. Sequences were derived from peripheral blood, sampled on day 0 of AZD1222 vaccination.

This chain's CDR3 is CASSLATGLYNEQFF. The CDR3 nucleotides are TGTGCCAGCAGCTTAGCCACAGGGCTCTACAATGAGCAGTTCTTC. The chain carries TRBV11-3 and TRBJ2-1; possibly TRBD1 for D (6 bases). The CDR3 covers 15 residues. Germline V gives CDR1 SGHNT, CDR2 YENEEA. The V gene lost 1 base and the J gene lost 3 bases, with 10 bases spanning the gap.